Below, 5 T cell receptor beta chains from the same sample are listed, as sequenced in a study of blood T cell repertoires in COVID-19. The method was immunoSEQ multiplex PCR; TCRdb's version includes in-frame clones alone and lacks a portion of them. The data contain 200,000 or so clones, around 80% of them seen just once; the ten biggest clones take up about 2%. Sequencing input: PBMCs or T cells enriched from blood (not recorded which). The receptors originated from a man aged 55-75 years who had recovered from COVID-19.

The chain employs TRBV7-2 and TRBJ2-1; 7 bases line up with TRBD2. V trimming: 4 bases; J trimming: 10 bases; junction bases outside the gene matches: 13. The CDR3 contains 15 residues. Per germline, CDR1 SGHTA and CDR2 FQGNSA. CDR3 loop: CASSSNGGGLGEQFF. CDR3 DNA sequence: TGTGCCAGCAGCTCAAACGGCGGGGGTCTCGGGGAGCAGTTCTTC.

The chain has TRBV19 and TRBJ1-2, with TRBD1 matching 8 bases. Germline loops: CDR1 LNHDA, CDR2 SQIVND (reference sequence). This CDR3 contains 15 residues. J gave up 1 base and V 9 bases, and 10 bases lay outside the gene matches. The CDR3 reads CASQPGTGVNYGYTF. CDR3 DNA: TGTGCCAGCCAACCGGGGACAGGCGTTAACTATGGCTACACCTTC.

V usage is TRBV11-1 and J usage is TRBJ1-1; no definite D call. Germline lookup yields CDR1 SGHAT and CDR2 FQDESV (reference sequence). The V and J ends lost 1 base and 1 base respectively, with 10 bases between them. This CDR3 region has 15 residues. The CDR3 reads CASSLVYGGNTEAFF. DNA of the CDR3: TGTGCCAGCAGCTTAGTGTACGGAGGGAACACTGAAGCTTTCTTT.

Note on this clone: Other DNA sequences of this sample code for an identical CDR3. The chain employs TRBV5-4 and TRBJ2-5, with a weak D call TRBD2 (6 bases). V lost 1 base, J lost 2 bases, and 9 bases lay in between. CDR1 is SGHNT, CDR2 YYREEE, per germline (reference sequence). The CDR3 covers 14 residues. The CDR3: CASSLSGVQETQYF. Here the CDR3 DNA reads TGTGCCAGCAGCTTGTCGGGGGTTCAAGAGACCCAGTACTTC.

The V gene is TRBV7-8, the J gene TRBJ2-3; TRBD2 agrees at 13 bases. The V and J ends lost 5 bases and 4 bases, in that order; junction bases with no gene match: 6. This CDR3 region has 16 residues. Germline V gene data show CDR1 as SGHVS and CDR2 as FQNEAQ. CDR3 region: CASSVTSGGASDTQYF. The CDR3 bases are TGTGCCAGCAGCGTCACTAGCGGGGGGGCGTCAGATACGCAGTATTTT.